The source of this T cell receptor beta chain is a study of cytomegalovirus exposure and HLA in healthy donors. General study findings and limits: The authors confirmed in vitro that a few CMV-associated chains were specific for CMV antigens. Solely CMV serostatus was available to characterize immune exposure. In a later analysis, HLA-C alleles had the fewest associated TCRs, DRB1 alleles the most. Prior analysis indicated that the majority of TCR beta V segments exhibited productivity approximately 87% or approximately 30% of the time.

Germline loops: CDR1 SGHVS, CDR2 FQNEAQ. The V gene end was trimmed by 0 bases and the J gene end by 0 bases; junction bases not matched to a gene: 11. The CDR3 totals 20 residues. To note about this clone: Its cognate antigen is unknown.

The primer mix had 60 Vbeta and 13 Jbeta primers. TCRdb's copy holds only in-frame clones and misses some; the assay was immunoSEQ multiplex PCR. The sample has about 200,000 clones; 70% to 80% are singletons. The genes are TRBV7-8 and TRBJ2-1, with 10 bases lining up with TRBD1. This receptor was identified in a woman in her 30s in good health and CMV-seropositive. The source material was PBMCs. CDR3 bases: TGTGCCAGCAGCTTAGCCGTAGGACAGGGGGGTCCCAGCTCCTACAATGAGCAGTTCTTC. Translating gives CASSLAVGQGGPSSYNEQFF.